Listed below are T cell receptor beta chains from one sample, sequenced in a study of shared clonotypes between healthy human individuals. Clones were sequenced by immunoSEQ multiplex PCR, and TCRdb holds only the in-frame ones, with some missing. The data show 450,000 to 500,000 clones, 65% to 85% seen once. Input material: PBMCs. Source of these receptors: a woman between 40 and 50 years old in good health. Some clones in this sample may be carry-over from other donors' samples. CDR3s include the opening cysteine and the closing phenylalanine or tryptophan. A D gene is named only where the DNA matches it firmly. Size is stated for part of the rows, as once, few or many counts, or as a class when the clone is expanded.

TRBJ2-7 | TRBV28 | TRBD2 | many | CASSPGTNLLYEQYF | TGTGCCAGCAGTCCCGGGACTAATCTTCTCTACGAGCAGTACTTC
TRBJ1-1 | TRBV2 | TRBD1 | . | CASRAGGRNTEAFF | TGTGCCAGCAGAGCAGGGGGCAGGAACACTGAAGCTTTCTTT
TRBJ2-2 | TRBV9 | TRBD2 | . | CASSGGTSRTGELFF | TGTGCCAGCAGTGGGGGGACTAGTCGTACCGGGGAGCTGTTTTTT
TRBJ2-1 | TRBV28 | . | . | CASSPGREQFF | TGTGCCAGCAGCCCGGGGCGTGAGCAGTTCTTC
TRBJ2-7 | TRBV11-2 | . | . | CASSLVGPSYEQYF | TGTGCCAGCAGCTTAGTGGGACCTTCCTACGAGCAGTACTTC
TRBJ2-1 | TRBV4-1 | . | . | CASSHLFGEQFF | TGCGCCAGCAGCCACCTTTTCGGTGAGCAGTTCTTC
TRBJ1-3 | TRBV9 | . | . | CASSVLGDSGNTIYF | TGTGCCAGCAGCGTTTTGGGGGACTCTGGAAACACCATATATTTT
TRBJ2-1 | TRBV4-3 | . | . | CASSPYPGTNEQFF | TGCGCCAGCAGCCCCTACCCGGGAACCAATGAGCAGTTCTTC
TRBJ2-5 | TRBV7-3 | TRBD2 | . | CASSLIAGLQETQYF | TGTGCCAGCAGCTTAATAGCGGGACTTCAAGAGACCCAGTACTTC
TRBJ1-1 | TRBV4-3 | . | . | CASSQDYRSRATEAFF | TGCGCCAGCAGCCAAGATTATCGTTCCAGGGCCACTGAAGCTTTCTTT
TRBJ2-1 | TRBV29-1 | TRBD2 | . | CSVEATSGNEQFF | TGCAGCGTTGAGGCTACTAGCGGCAATGAGCAGTTCTTC